The present TCR beta chain was sequenced within a study of CD8 T cells in Susac syndrome. Study information: Patients with Susac syndrome had blood drawn and were at that point therapy-naive, on corticosteroids, or on intravenous immunoglobulin alone.

TCR beta sequencing covered blood CD8+ and CD4+ T cells. Trimming shortened V by 7 bases and J by 2 bases, and 9 bases separated the two germline ends. In germline, CDR1 is SEHNR, CDR2 FQNEAQ (reference sequence). This CDR3 spans 12 amino acids. With random hexamers, about 0.45 to 1 ug RNA was reverse transcribed. The TCR beta CDR3 was amplified by immunoSEQ multiplex PCR across 54 Vbeta, 13 Jbeta. TCRdb re-called the immunoSEQ multiplex PCR reads with MiXCR, one entry per CDR3 protein. This table holds fewer than 85,000 distinct CDR3 sequences, roughly 94% found once. V is TRBV7-9 and J is TRBJ2-7, with unresolved D. The clonotype comes from a human donor with Susac syndrome. The specimen was CD8+ T cells from PBMCs. Here the CDR3 reads CASTPVPYEQYF. CDR3 bases: TGTGCCAGCACACCTGTGCCCTACGAGCAGTACTTC.